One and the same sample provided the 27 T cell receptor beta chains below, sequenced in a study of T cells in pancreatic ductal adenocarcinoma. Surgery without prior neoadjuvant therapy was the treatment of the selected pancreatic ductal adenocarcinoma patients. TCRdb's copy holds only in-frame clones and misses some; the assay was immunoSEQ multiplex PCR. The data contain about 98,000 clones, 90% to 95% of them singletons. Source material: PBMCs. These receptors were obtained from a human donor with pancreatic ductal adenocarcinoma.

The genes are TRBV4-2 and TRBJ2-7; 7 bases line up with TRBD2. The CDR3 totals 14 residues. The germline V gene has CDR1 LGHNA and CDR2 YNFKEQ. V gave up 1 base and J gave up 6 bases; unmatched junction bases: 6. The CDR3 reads CASSQVGGSGEQYF. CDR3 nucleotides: TGTGCCAGCAGCCAAGTCGGGGGGTCTGGCGAGCAGTACTTC.

The CDR3, as DNA: TGCGCCAGCAGTCGGGACAGCGGGCTCCAATACGAGCAGTACTTC. Its protein product is CASSRDSGLQYEQYF. V usage is TRBV10-2 and J usage is TRBJ2-7; weak D call: TRBD1 (7 bases). This CDR3 has 15 amino acids. V was cut by 5 bases and J by 4 bases, with 18 bases left in between. Per germline, CDR1 WSHSY and CDR2 SAAADI.

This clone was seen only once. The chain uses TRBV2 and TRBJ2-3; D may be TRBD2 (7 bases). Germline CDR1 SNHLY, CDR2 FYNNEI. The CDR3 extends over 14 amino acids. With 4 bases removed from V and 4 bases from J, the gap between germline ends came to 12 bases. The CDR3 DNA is TGTGCCAGCAGTGGGGGGAGGGGGGCAGATACGCAGTATTTT. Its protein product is CASSGGRGADTQYF. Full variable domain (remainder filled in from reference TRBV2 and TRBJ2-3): EPEVTQTPSHQVTQMGQEVILRCVPISNHLYFYWYRQILGQKVEFLVSFYNNEISEKSEIFDDQFSVERPDGSNFTLKIRSTKLEDSAMYFCASSGGRGADTQYFGPGTRLTVL.

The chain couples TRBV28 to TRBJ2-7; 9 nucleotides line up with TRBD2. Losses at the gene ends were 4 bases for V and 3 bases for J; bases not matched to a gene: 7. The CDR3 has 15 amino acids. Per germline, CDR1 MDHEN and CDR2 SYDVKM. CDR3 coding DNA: TGTGCCAGCAGTTCTACTAGCGGGCCGAACTACGAGCAGTACTTC. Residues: CASSSTSGPNYEQYF. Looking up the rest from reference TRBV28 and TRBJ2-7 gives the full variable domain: DVKVTQSSRYLVKRTGEKVFLECVQDMDHENMFWYRQDPGLGLRLIYFSYDVKMKEKGDIPEGYSVSREKKERFSLILESASTNQTSMYLCASSSTSGPNYEQYFGPGTRLTVT.

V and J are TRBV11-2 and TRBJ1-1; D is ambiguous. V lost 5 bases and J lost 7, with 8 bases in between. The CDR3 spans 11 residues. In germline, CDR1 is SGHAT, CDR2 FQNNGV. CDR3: CASSRGFEAFF. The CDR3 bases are TGTGCCAGCAGCCGCGGTTTTGAAGCTTTCTTT.

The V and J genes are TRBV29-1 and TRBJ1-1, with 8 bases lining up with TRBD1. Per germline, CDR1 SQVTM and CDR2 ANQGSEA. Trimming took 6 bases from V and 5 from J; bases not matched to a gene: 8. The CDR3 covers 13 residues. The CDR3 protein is CSVVTGGGTEAFF. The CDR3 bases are TGCAGCGTGGTCACAGGGGGGGGAACTGAAGCTTTCTTT.

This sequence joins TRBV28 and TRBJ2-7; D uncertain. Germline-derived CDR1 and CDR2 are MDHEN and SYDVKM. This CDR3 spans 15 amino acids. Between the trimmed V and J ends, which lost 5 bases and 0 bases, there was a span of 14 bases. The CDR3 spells CASSESAASSYEQYF. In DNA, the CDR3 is TGTGCCAGCAGTGAGAGCGCTGCGAGCTCCTACGAGCAGTACTTC.

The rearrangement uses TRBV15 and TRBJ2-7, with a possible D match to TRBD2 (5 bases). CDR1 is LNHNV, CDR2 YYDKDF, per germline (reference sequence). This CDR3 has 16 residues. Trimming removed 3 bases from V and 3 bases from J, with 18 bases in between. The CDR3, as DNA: TGTGCCACCAGCAGGCAGCTTTTTAGCGTTGACTACGAGCAGTACTTC. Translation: CATSRQLFSVDYEQYF.

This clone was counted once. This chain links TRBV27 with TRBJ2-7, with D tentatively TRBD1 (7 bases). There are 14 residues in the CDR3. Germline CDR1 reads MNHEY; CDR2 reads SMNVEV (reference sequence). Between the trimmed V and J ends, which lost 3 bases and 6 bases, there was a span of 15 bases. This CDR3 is CASSFQLQGGEQYF. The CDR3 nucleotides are TGTGCCAGCAGTTTCCAACTCCAGGGGGGCGAGCAGTACTTC.

This chain's CDR3 is CASSFRSTGAANVLTF. CDR3 nucleotide sequence: TGCGCCAGCAGCTTCCGTTCGACAGGGGCGGCCAACGTCCTGACTTTC. V and J are TRBV5-1 and TRBJ2-6; TRBD1 agrees at 8 bases. Unmatched junction bases numbered 7, after V lost 2 bases and J lost 6 bases. Germline lookup yields CDR1 SGHRS and CDR2 YFSETQ. This CDR3 has 16 residues.

The CDR3 spells CASEFLGAVGTYNEQFF. The CDR3 bases are TGTGCCAGCGAATTCCTGGGAGCGGTGGGAACCTACAATGAGCAGTTCTTC. The chain has TRBV2 and TRBJ2-1; possibly TRBD2 for D (5 bases). With 8 bases removed from V and 2 bases from J, the gap between germline ends came to 22 bases. This CDR3 is built from 17 residues. Per germline, CDR1 SNHLY and CDR2 FYNNEI.

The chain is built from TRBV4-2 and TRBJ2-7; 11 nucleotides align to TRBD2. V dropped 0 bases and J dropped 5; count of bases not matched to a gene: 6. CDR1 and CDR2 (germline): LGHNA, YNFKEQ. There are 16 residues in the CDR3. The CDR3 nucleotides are TGTGCCAGCAGCCAAGAAGTAGCGGGAGGGATCAACGAGCAGTACTTC. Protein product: CASSQEVAGGINEQYF.

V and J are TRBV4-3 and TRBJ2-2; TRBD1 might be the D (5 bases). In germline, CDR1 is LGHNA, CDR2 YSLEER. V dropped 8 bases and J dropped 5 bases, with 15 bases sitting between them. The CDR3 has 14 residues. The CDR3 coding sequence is TGCGCCAGCCGTCCGCAGGGTTCGACCGGGGAGCTGTTTTTT. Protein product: CASRPQGSTGELFF.

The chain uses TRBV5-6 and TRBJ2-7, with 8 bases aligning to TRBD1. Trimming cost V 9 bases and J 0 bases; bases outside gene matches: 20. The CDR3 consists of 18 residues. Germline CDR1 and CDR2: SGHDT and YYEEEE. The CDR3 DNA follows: TGTGCCACCCTTCTTGGCAGGGGGCGCCTAGGAAGCTCCTACGAGCAGTACTTC. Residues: CATLLGRGRLGSSYEQYF.

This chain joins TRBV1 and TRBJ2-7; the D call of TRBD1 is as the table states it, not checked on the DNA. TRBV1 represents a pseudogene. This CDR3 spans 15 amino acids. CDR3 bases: TGCACCTTCCCTCCGGGTACAGGTGGTAGGAACGAGCAGTACTTC. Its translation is CTFPPGTGGRNEQYF.

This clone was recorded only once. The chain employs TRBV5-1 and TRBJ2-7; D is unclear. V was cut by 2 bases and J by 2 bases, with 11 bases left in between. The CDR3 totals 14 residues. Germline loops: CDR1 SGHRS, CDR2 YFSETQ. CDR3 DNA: TGCGCCAGCAGCTTAACCTCGGCGGCCTACGAGCAGTACTTC. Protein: CASSLTSAAYEQYF.

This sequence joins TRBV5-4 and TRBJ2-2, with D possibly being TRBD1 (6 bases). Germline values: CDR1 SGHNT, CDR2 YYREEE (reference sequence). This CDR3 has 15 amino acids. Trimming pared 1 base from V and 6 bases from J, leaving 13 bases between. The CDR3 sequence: CASSLFTGSAGELFF. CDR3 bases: TGTGCCAGCAGCTTGTTTACAGGGTCGGCCGGGGAGCTGTTTTTT. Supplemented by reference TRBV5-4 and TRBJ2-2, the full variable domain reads ETGVTQSPTHLIKTRGQQVTLRCSSQSGHNTVSWYQQALGQGPQFIFQYYREEENGRGNFPPRFSGLQFPNYSSELNVNALELDDSALYLCASSLFTGSAGELFFGEGSRLTVL.

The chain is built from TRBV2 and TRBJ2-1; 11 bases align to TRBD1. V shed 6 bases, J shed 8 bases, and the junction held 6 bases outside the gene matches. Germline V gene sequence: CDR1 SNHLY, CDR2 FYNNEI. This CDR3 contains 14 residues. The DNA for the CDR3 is TGTGCCAGCAGGAGGGACAGGGGGTCCGATGAGCAGTTCTTC. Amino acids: CASRRDRGSDEQFF.

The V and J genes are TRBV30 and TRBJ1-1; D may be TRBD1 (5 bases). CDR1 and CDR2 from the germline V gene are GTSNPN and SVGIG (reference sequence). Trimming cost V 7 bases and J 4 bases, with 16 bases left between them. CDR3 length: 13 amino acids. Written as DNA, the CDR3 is TGTGCCTCCCCGGGACCGCGGGGCACTGAAGCTTTCTTT. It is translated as CASPGPRGTEAFF.

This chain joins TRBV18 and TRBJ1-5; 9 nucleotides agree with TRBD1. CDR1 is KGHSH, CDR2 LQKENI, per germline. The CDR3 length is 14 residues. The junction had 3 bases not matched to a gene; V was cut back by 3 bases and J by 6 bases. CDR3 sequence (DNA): TGTGCCAGCTCACCGGGGACAGGGAGTCAGCCCCAGCATTTT. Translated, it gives CASSPGTGSQPQHF.

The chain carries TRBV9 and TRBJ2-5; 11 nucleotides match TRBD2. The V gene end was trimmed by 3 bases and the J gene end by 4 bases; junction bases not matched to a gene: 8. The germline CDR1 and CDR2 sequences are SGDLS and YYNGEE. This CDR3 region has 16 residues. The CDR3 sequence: CASSGGSGRAAETQYF. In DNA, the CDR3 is TGTGCCAGCAGCGGTGGTAGCGGGAGGGCCGCAGAGACCCAGTACTTC. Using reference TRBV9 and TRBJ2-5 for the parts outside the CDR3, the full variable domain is DSGVTQTPKHLITATGQRVTLRCSPRSGDLSVYWYQQSLDQGLQFLIQYYNGEERAKGNILERFSAQQFPDLHSELNLSSLELGDSALYFCASSGGSGRAAETQYFGPGTRLLVL.

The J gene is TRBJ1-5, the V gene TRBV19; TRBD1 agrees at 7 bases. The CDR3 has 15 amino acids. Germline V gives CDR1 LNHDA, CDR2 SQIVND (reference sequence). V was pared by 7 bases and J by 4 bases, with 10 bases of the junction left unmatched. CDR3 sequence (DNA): TGTGCCAGTAACTTTAGGGACAGAGCTAATCAGCCCCAGCATTTT. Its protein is CASNFRDRANQPQHF. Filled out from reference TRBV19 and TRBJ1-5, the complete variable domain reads DGGITQSPKYLFRKEGQNVTLSCEQNLNHDAMYWYRQDPGQGLRLIYYSQIVNDFQKGDIAEGYSVSREKKESFPLTVTSAQKNPTAFYLCASNFRDRANQPQHFGDGTRLSIL.

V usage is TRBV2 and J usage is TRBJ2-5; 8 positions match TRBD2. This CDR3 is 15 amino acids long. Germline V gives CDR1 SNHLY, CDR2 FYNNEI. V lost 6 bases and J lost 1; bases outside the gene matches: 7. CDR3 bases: TGTGCCAGCAGGAAAACTAGCGGTCCCCAAGAGACCCAGTACTTC. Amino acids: CASRKTSGPQETQYF.

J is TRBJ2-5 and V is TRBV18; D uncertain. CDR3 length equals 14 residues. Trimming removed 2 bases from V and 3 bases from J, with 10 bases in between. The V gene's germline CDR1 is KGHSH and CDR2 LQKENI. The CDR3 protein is CASSPDAGKETQYF. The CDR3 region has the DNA TGTGCCAGCTCACCAGATGCAGGCAAAGAGACCCAGTACTTC.

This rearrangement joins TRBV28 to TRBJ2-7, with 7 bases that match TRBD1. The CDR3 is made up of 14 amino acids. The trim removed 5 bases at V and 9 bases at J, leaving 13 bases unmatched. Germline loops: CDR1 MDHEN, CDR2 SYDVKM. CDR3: CASSLGGAYMGQYF. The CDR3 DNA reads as TGTGCCAGCAGTCTAGGGGGCGCGTATATGGGGCAGTACTTC.

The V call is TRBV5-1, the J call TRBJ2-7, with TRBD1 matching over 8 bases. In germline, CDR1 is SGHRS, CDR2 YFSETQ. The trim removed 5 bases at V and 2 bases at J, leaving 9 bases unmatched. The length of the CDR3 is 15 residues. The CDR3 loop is CASRPRTGPTYEQYF. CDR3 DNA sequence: TGCGCCAGCAGACCACGGACAGGGCCCACCTACGAGCAGTACTTC. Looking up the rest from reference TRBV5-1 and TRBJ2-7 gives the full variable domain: KAGVTQTPRYLIKTRGQQVTLSCSPISGHRSVSWYQQTPGQGLQFLFEYFSETQRNKGNFPGRFSGRQFSNSRSEMNVSTLELGDSALYLCASRPRTGPTYEQYFGPGTRLTVT.

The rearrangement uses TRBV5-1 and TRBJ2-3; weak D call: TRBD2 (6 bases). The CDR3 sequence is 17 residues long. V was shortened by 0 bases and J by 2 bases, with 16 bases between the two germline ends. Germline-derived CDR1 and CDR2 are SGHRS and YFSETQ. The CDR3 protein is CASSLVPGSGSTDTQYF. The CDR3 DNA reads TGCGCCAGCAGCTTGGTTCCCGGGAGCGGATCCACAGATACGCAGTATTTT. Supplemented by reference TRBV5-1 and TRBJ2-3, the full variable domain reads KAGVTQTPRYLIKTRGQQVTLSCSPISGHRSVSWYQQTPGQGLQFLFEYFSETQRNKGNFPGRFSGRQFSNSRSEMNVSTLELGDSALYLCASSLVPGSGSTDTQYFGPGTRLTVL.